These T cell receptor beta chains were read from a single sample in a study of blood T cell repertoires in COVID-19. The repertoire was sequenced with immunoSEQ multiplex PCR; TCRdb's copy has only in-frame clones and lacks some. The sample lists more than 250,000 clones; roughly 90% were seen once. Sample: peripheral blood. Every receptor here comes from a man aged 18 to 35 who had recovered from COVID-19. CDR3s include the opening cysteine and the closing phenylalanine or tryptophan. Each record gives: J gene, V gene, CDR3 protein.

TRBJ2-3 TRBV6-1 CASSDLLGGADTQYF
TRBJ1-2 TRBV12-3/TRBV12-4 CASSPDSNYGYTF
TRBJ1-4 TRBV2 CASSDQGMSEKLFF
TRBJ1-1 TRBV30 CAWAPGQSTEAFF
TRBJ2-5 TRBV19 CASSIVLPGGETQYF
TRBJ2-7 TRBV5-5 CASSQGQGSREQYF
TRBJ1-2 TRBV10-3 CAMGGAEIPSDGYTF
TRBJ1-2 TRBV27 CASSPRTGYGYTF
TRBJ2-6 TRBV6-4 CASSAQVSGANVLTF
TRBJ1-1 TRBV6-2/TRBV6-3 CASSPGGQSEAFF
TRBJ1-2 TRBV7-2 CASSFGQGIYGYTF
TRBJ2-7 TRBV10-3 CAITRVNEQYF
TRBJ2-7 TRBV30 CAWNPRDRYERYF
TRBJ2-1 TRBV3-1/TRBV3-2 CASSQAGETYNEQFF
TRBJ1-1 TRBV7-9 CASSLSRLNTEAFF
TRBJ1-1 TRBV9 CASSGSGTLNTEAFF
TRBJ1-1 TRBV4-1 CASSQPQGNAEAFF
TRBJ1-2 TRBV2 CASSRQGTLYGYTF
TRBJ1-1 TRBV11-2 CASSFGMETEAFF